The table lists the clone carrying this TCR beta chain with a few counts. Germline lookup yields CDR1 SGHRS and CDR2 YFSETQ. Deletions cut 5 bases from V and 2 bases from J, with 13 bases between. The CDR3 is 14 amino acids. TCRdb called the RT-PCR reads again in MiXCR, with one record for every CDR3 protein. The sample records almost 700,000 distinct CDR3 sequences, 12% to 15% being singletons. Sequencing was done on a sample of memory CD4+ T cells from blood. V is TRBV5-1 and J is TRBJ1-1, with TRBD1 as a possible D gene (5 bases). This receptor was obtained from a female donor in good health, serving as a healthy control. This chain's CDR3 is CASRYQGPNTEAFF. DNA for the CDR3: TGCGCCAGCAGATATCAGGGACCCAACACTGAAGCTTTCTTT.